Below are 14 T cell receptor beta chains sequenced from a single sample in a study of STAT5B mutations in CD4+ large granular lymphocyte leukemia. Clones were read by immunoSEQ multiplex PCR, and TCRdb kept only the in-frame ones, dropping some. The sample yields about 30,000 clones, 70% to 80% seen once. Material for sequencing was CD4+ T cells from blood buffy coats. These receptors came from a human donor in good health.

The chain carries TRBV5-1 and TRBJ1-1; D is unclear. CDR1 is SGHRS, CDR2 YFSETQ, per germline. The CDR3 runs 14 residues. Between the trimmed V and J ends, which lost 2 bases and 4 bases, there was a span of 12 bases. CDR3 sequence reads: CASSFDLKITEAFF. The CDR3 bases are TGCGCCAGCAGCTTTGACCTAAAGATCACTGAAGCTTTCTTT.

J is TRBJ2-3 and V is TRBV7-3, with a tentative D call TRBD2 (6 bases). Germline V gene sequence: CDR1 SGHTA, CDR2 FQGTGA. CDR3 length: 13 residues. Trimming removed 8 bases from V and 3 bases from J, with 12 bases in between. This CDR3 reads CASGGGGTDTQYF. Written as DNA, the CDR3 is TGTGCCAGCGGTGGTGGGGGGACAGATACGCAGTATTTT.

Here the CDR3 reads CASSPGQGGTGELFF. The CDR3 DNA reads as TGTGCCAGCAGCCCCGGACAGGGCGGCACCGGGGAGCTGTTTTTT. The chain recombines TRBV11-3 with TRBJ2-2, with 8 bases aligning to TRBD1. Germline V lookup: CDR1 SGHNT, CDR2 YENEEA. The CDR3 spans 15 residues. V was pared by 5 bases and J by 4 bases, with 6 bases of the junction left unmatched. The variable domain in full, completed from reference TRBV11-3 and TRBJ2-2, reads EAGVVQSPRYKIIEKKQPVAFWCNPISGHNTLYWYLQNLGQGPELLIRYENEEAVDDSQLPKDRFSAERLKGVDSTLKIQPAELGDSAVYLCASSPGQGGTGELFFGEGSRLTVL.

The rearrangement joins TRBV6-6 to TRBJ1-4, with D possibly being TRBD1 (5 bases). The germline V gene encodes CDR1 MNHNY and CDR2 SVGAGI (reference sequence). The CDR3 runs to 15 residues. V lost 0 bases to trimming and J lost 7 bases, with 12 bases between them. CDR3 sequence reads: CASSYSGGMSEKLFF. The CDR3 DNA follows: TGTGCCAGCAGTTACTCGGGGGGTATGAGTGAAAAACTGTTTTTT.

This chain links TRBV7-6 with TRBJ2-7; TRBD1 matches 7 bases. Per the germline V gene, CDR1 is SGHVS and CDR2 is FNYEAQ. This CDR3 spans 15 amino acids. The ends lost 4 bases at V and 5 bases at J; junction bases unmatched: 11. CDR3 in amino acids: CASSSGTASPHEQYF. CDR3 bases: TGTGCCAGCAGCTCCGGGACAGCTAGTCCCCACGAGCAGTACTTC. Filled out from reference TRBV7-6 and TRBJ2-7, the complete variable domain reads GAGVSQSPRYKVTKRGQDVALRCDPISGHVSLYWYRQALGQGPEFLTYFNYEAQQDKSGLPNDRFSAERPEGSISTLTIQRTEQRDSAMYRCASSSGTASPHEQYFGPGTRLTVT.

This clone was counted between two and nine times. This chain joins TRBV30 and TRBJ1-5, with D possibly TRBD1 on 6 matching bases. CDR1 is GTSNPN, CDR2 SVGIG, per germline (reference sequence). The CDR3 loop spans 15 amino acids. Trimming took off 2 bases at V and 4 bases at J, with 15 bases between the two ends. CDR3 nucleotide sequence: TGTGCCTGGAGTTCGCCACATCAGGGGAATCAGCCCCAGCATTTT. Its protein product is CAWSSPHQGNQPQHF. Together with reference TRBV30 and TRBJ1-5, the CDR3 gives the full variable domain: SQTIHQWPATLVQPVGSPLSLECTVEGTSNPNLYWYRQAAGRGLQLLFYSVGIGQISSEVPQNLSASRPQDRQFILSSKKLLLSDSGFYLCAWSSPHQGNQPQHFGDGTRLSIL.

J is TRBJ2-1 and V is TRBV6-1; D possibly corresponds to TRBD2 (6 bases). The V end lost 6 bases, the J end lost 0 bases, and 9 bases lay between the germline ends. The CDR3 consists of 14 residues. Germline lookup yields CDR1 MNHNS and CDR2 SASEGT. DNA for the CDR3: TGTGCCAGCAGGGGAGGAGGCTCCTACAATGAGCAGTTCTTC. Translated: CASRGGGSYNEQFF.

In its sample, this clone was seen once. DNA for the CDR3: TGTGCCAGCAGCTTACCCAAGACAGGCGTGGTAGGAAACACCATATATTTT. Its protein is CASSLPKTGVVGNTIYF. The chain carries TRBV5-5 and TRBJ1-3, with D possibly TRBD1 on 6 matching bases. The CDR3 is made up of 17 amino acids. Trimming removed 2 bases at V and 4 bases at J, with 19 bases between. Germline V gene sequence: CDR1 SGHKS, CDR2 YYEKEE (reference sequence).

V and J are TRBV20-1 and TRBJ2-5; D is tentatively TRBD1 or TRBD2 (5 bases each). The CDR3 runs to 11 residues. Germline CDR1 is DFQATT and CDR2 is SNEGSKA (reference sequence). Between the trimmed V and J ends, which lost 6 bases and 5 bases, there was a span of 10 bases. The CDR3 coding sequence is TGCAGTGCCGAGGGGTGGGAGACCCAGTACTTC. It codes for CSAEGWETQYF.

The CDR3 here is CASSPGVSGEQYF. In DNA, the CDR3 is TGTGCCAGCAGCCCCGGGGTCTCGGGTGAGCAGTACTTC. The chain combines TRBV7-6 with TRBJ2-7, with D possibly TRBD2 on 5 matching bases. CDR1 is SGHVS and CDR2 is FNYEAQ in the germline V gene. The CDR3 is made up of 13 amino acids. Trimming removed 5 bases at V and 7 bases at J, with 15 bases between.

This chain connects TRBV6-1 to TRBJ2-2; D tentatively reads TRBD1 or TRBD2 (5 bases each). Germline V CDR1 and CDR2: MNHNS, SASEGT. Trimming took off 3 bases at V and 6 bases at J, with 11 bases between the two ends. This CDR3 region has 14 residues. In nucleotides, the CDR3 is TGTGCCAGCAGTGAGCGTCTGGGGGCCGGGGAGCTGTTTTTT. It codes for CASSERLGAGELFF.

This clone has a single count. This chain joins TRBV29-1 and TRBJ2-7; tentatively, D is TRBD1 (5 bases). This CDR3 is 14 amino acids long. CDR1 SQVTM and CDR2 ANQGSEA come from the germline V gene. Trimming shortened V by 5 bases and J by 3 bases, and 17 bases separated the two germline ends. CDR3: CSVISSVRGYEQYF. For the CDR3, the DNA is TGCAGCGTTATCAGTTCGGTAAGGGGCTACGAGCAGTACTTC.

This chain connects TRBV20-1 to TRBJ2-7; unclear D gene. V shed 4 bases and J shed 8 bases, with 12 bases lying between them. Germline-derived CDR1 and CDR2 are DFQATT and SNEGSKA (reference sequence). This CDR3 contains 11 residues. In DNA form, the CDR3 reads TGCAGTGCTAAAGGACCGTTGAAGCAGTACTTC. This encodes CSAKGPLKQYF.

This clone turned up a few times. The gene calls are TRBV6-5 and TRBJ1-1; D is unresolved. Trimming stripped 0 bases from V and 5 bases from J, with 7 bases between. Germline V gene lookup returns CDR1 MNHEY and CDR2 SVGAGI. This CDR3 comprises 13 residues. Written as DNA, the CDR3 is TGTGCCAGCAGTTACTCTCAGGTAACTGAAGCTTTCTTT. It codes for CASSYSQVTEAFF.